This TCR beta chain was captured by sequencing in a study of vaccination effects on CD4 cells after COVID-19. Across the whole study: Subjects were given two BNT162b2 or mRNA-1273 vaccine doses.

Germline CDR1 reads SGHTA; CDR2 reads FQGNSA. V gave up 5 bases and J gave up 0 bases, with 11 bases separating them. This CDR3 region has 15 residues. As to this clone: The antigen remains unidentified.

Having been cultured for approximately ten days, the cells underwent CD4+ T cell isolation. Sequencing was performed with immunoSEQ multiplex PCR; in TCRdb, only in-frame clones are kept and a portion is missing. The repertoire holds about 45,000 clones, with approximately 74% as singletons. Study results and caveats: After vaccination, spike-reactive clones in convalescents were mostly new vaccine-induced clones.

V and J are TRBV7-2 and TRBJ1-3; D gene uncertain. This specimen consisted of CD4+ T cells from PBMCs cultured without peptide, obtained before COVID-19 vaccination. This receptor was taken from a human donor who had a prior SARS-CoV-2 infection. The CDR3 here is CASSQAPSSGNTIYF. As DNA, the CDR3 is TGTGCCAGCAGCCAGGCCCCAAGCTCTGGAAACACCATATATTTT.